The 2 T cell receptor beta chains below were found in one sample sequenced in a study of blood T cell repertoires in COVID-19. Here immunoSEQ multiplex PCR was the method, and the copy in TCRdb shows in-frame clones only, minus some. The repertoire holds roughly 150,000 clones, with more than 70% as singletons. The material sequenced was PBMCs or T cells enriched from blood (not recorded which). The receptor source for this set is a man aged 40-49 years who had recovered from COVID-19.

The V gene is TRBV21-1, the J gene TRBJ2-1; the DNA was not used to check the table's D call, TRBD2. TRBV21-1 is a pseudogene. The CDR3 runs 11 residues. The CDR3 here is CARPVYNEQFF. The CDR3 nucleotides read TGTGCCAGGCCGGTGTACAATGAGCAGTTCTTC.

This chain links TRBV29-1 with TRBJ2-5; TRBD2 might be the D (5 bases). The CDR3 sequence is 14 residues long. Per germline, CDR1 SQVTM and CDR2 ANQGSEA. The germline V and J ends were trimmed by 3 bases and 2 bases, with 13 bases remaining between them. CDR3 residues: CSVDGSSGQETQYF. The CDR3 DNA follows: TGCAGCGTTGATGGTTCTTCGGGGCAAGAGACCCAGTACTTC.